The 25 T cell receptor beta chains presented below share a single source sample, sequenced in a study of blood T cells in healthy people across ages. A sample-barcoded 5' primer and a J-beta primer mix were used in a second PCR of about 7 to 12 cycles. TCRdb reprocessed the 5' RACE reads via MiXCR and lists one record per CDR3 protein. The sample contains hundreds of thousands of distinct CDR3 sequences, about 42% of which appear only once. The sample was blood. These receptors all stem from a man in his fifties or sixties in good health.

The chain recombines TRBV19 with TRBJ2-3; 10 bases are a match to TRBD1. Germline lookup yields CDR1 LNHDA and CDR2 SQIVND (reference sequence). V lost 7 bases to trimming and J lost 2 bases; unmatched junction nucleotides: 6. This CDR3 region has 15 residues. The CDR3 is CASTGDRGHTDTQYF. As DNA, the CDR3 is TGTGCCAGTACCGGGGACAGGGGCCACACAGATACGCAGTATTTT.

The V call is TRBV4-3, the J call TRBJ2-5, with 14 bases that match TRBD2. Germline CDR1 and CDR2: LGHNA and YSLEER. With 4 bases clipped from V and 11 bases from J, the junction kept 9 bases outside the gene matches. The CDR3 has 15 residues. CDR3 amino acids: CASSLSRLAGGRQYF. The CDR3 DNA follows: TGCGCCAGCAGCCTATCCCGACTAGCGGGGGGGAGGCAGTACTTC.

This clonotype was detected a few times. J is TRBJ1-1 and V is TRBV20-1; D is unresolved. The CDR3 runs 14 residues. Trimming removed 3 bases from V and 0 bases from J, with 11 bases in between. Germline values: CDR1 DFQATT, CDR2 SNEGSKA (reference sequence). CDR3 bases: TGCAGTGCTAGTCGGAGGTCCATGAACACTGAAGCTTTCTTT. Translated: CSASRRSMNTEAFF.

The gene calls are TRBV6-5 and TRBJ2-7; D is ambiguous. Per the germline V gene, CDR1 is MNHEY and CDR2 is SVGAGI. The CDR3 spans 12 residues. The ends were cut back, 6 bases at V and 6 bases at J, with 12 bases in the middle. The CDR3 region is CASRVAGGEQYF. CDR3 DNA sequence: TGTGCCAGCAGAGTCGCCGGTGGCGAGCAGTACTTC.

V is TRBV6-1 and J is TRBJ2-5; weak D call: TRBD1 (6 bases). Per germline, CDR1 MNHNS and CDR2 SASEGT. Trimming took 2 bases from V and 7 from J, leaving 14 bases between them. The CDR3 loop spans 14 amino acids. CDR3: CASSELGQLVTQYF. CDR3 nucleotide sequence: TGTGCCAGCAGTGAATTAGGACAGCTAGTGACCCAGTACTTC.

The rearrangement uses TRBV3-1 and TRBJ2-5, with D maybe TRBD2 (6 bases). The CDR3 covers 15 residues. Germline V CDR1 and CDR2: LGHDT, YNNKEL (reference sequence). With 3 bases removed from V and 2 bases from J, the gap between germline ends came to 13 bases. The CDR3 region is CASSHGGIHQETQYF. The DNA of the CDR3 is TGTGCCAGCAGCCATGGGGGGATACATCAAGAGACCCAGTACTTC.

The CDR3 sequence: CASSKQGIDSDTQYF. The CDR3 bases are TGTGCCAGCAGCAAACAGGGAATTGACTCAGATACGCAGTATTTT. J is TRBJ2-3 and V is TRBV2; D may be TRBD1 (6 bases). The CDR3 spans 15 residues. Germline-derived CDR1 and CDR2 are SNHLY and FYNNEI. V was clipped by 6 bases and J by 4 bases, with 17 bases between them. The full variable domain, in which reference TRBV2 and TRBJ2-3 provide the parts outside the CDR3, is EPEVTQTPSHQVTQMGQEVILRCVPISNHLYFYWYRQILGQKVEFLVSFYNNEISEKSEIFDDQFSVERPDGSNFTLKIRSTKLEDSAMYFCASSKQGIDSDTQYFGPGTRLTVL.

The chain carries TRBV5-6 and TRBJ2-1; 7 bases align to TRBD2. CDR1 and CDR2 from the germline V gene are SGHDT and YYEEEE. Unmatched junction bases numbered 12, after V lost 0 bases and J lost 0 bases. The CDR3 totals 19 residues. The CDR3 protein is CASSLGLAAARSSYNEQFF. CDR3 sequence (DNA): TGTGCCAGCAGCTTGGGGCTAGCGGCCGCGAGGAGCTCCTACAATGAGCAGTTCTTC.

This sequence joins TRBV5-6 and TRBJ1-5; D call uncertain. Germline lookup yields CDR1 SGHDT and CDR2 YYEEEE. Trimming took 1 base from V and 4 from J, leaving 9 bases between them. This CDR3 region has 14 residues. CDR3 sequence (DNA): TGTGCCAGCAGCTTGCTCGGGATAAATCAGCCCCAGCATTTT. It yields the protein CASSLLGINQPQHF.

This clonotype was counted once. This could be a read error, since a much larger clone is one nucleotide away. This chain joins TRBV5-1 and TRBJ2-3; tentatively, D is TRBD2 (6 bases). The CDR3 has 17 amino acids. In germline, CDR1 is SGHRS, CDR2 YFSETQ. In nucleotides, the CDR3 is TGCGCCAGCCGCTTGACTACCGGGACTTACAACACAGATACGCAGTATTTT. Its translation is CASRLTTGTYNTDTQYF.

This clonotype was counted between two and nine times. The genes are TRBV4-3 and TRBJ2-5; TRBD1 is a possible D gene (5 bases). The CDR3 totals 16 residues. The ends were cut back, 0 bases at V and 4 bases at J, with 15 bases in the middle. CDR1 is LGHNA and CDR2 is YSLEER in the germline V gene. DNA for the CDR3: TGCGCCAGCAGCCAAGATAGGGCAGGGAAGGTAGAGACCCAGTACTTC. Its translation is CASSQDRAGKVETQYF.

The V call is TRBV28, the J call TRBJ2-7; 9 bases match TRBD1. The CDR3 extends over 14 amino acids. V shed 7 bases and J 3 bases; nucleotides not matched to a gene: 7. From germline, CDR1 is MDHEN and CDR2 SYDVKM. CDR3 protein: CASNRQGVFYEQYF. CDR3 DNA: TGTGCCAGCAACAGACAGGGGGTTTTCTACGAGCAGTACTTC. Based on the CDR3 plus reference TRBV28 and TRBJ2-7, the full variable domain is DVKVTQSSRYLVKRTGEKVFLECVQDMDHENMFWYRQDPGLGLRLIYFSYDVKMKEKGDIPEGYSVSREKKERFSLILESASTNQTSMYLCASNRQGVFYEQYFGPGTRLTVT.

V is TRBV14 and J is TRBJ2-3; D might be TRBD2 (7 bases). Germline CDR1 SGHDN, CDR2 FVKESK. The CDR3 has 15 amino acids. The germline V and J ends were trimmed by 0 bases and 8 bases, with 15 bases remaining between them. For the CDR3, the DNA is TGTGCCAGCAGCCAAGAAAGGGGGGGCGAAGGTACGCAGTATTTT. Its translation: CASSQERGGEGTQYF.

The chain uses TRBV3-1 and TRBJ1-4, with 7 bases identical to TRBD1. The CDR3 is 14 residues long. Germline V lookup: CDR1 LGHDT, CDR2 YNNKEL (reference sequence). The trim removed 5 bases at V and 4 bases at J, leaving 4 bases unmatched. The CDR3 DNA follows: TGTGCCAGCAGCTGGACAGGCCATAATGAAAAACTGTTTTTT. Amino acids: CASSWTGHNEKLFF.

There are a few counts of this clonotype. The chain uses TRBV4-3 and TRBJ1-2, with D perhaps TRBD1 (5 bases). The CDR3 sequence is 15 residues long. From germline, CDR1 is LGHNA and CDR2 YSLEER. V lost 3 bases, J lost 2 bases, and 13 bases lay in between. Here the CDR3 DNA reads TGCGCCAGCAGCCACGACGGGGCCAAAAACTATGGCTACACCTTC. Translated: CASSHDGAKNYGYTF.

The CDR3 nucleotides are TGCAGCGGGCCAGATAGCAATCAGCCCCAGCATTTT. Translating gives CSGPDSNQPQHF. The J gene is TRBJ1-5, the V gene TRBV29-1; D is uncertain. The CDR3 runs to 12 residues. The V end lost 7 bases, the J end lost 0 bases, and 7 bases lay between the germline ends. In germline, CDR1 is SQVTM, CDR2 ANQGSEA.

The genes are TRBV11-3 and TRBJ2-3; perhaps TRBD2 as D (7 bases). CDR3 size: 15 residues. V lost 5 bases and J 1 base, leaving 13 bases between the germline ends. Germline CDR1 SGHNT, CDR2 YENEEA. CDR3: CASSETGGRTDTQYF. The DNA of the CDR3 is TGTGCCAGCAGCGAAACGGGGGGCCGCACAGATACGCAGTATTTT.

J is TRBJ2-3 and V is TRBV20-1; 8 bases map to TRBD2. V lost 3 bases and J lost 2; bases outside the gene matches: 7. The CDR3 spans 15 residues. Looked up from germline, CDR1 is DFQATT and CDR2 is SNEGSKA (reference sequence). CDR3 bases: TGCAGTGCTAGTAAGAGCGGGGGATTCACAGATACGCAGTATTTT. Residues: CSASKSGGFTDTQYF.

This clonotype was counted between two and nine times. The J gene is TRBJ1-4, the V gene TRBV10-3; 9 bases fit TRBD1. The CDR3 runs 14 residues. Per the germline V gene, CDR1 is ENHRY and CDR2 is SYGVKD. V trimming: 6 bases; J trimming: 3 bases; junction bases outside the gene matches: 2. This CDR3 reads CAISRQGANEKLFF. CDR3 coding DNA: TGTGCCATCAGCCGACAGGGGGCTAATGAAAAACTGTTTTTT.

CDR3 in amino acids: CVSGEPTDTQYF. The CDR3 nucleotides read TGTGTCTCGGGGGAACCCACAGATACGCAGTATTTT. J is TRBJ2-3 and V is TRBV28, with D possibly matching TRBD2 (6 bases). Per the germline V gene, CDR1 is MDHEN and CDR2 is SYDVKM. The CDR3 has 12 amino acids.

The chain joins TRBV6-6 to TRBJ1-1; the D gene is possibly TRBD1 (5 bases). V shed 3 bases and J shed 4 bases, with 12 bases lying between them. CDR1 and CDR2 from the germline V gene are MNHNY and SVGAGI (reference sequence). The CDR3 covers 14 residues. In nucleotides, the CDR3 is TGTGCCAGCAGTTATCCGGGGGAGCGCACTGAAGCTTTCTTT. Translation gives CASSYPGERTEAFF.

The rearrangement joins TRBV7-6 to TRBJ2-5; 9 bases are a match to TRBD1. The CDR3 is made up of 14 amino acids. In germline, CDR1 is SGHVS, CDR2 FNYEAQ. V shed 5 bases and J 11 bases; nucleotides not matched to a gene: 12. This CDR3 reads CASSVGTGTGEQYF. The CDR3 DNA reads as TGTGCCAGCAGCGTGGGGACAGGGACGGGGGAGCAGTACTTC.

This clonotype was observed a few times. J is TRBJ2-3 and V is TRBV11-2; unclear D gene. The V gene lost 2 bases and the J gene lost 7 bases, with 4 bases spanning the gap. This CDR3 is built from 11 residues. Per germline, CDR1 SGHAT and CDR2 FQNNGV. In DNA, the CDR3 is TGTGCCAGCAGCTTATTTTATACGCAGTATTTT. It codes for CASSLFYTQYF.

Here the CDR3 DNA reads TGTGCCTGGAGTGTACAGGGACAGTCCTTTGGGGGGACCCAGTACTTC. Its protein product is CAWSVQGQSFGGTQYF. The gene calls are TRBV30 and TRBJ2-4, with 7 bases lining up with TRBD1. Matching the DNA end better, TRBJ2-5 makes the J call doubtful. Germline V CDR1 and CDR2: GTSNPN, SVGIG (reference sequence). There are 16 residues in the CDR3.

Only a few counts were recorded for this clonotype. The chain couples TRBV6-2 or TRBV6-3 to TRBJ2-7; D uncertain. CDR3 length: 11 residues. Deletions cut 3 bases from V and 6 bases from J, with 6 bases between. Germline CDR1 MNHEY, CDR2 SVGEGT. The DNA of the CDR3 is TGTGCCAGCAGTTATCGCCTCGAGCAGTACTTC. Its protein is CASSYRLEQYF.